One and the same sample provided the 29 T cell receptor beta chains below, sequenced in a study of early T cells in non-severe SARS-CoV-2 infection. TCRdb re-called the 5' RACE reads with MiXCR, one entry per CDR3 protein. The table shows tens of thousands of distinct CDR3 sequences, with less than 8% occurring only once. Source material: whole blood. The receptors originated from an adult who was a healthcare worker with PCR-confirmed SARS-CoV-2 infection or an uninfected control (not recorded which).

The chain uses TRBV11-2 and TRBJ2-1, with TRBD2 identical over 11 bases. This CDR3 has 15 amino acids. Germline CDR1 reads SGHAT; CDR2 reads FQNNGV. The ends lost 3 bases at V and 2 bases at J; junction bases unmatched: 0. CDR3 in amino acids: CASSFSGGAYNEQFF. The CDR3, as DNA: TGTGCCAGCAGCTTTAGCGGGGGGGCCTACAATGAGCAGTTCTTC.

This chain links TRBV3-1 with TRBJ2-7; weak D call: TRBD2 (6 bases). The length of the CDR3 is 16 residues. The V end lost 1 base, the J end lost 0 bases, and 13 bases lay between the germline ends. Germline lookup yields CDR1 LGHDT and CDR2 YNNKEL (reference sequence). The CDR3 DNA is TGTGCCAGCAGCCAAGTCGGCGGGAAACACTCCTACGAGCAGTACTTC. This translates into CASSQVGGKHSYEQYF.

This clonotype was seen ten or more times. This chain joins TRBV20-1 and TRBJ2-7; TRBD1 is a possible D gene (7 bases). CDR1 is DFQATT and CDR2 is SNEGSKA in the germline V gene (reference sequence). V lost 0 bases and J lost 3, with 18 bases in between. This CDR3 has 16 residues. Written as DNA, the CDR3 is TGCAGTGCTAGAGATAGGTGGGGGGACAGACACTACGAGCAGTACTTC. Residues: CSARDRWGDRHYEQYF.

V usage is TRBV11-2 and J usage is TRBJ2-5; TRBD2 aligns across 13 bases. Germline V gene lookup returns CDR1 SGHAT and CDR2 FQNNGV. This CDR3 spans 17 amino acids. J was trimmed by 2 bases and V by 4 bases; bases with no gene match: 7. CDR3 loop: CASSSRTSGGPQETQYF. For the CDR3, the DNA is TGTGCCAGCAGCTCCCGGACTAGCGGGGGACCTCAAGAGACCCAGTACTTC.

This clonotype was seen at least ten times. The chain couples TRBV7-6 to TRBJ1-3, with 7 bases aligning to TRBD1. This CDR3 comprises 17 residues. CDR1 and CDR2 from the germline V gene are SGHVS and FNYEAQ. Trimming removed 0 bases from V and 0 bases from J; junction bases left unmatched: 5. CDR3 in DNA: TGTGCCAGCAGCTTAGCCTCGCCAGGGGGCTCTGGAAACACCATATATTTT. Its protein is CASSLASPGGSGNTIYF. Together with reference TRBV7-6 and TRBJ1-3, the CDR3 gives the full variable domain: GAGVSQSPRYKVTKRGQDVALRCDPISGHVSLYWYRQALGQGPEFLTYFNYEAQQDKSGLPNDRFSAERPEGSISTLTIQRTEQRDSAMYRCASSLASPGGSGNTIYFGEGSWLTVV.

This clonotype turned up a few times. The rearrangement uses TRBV7-2 and TRBJ2-1, with D possibly TRBD2 on 5 matching bases. Per the germline V gene, CDR1 is SGHTA and CDR2 is FQGNSA. Trimming took 5 bases from V and 6 from J, leaving 17 bases between them. The CDR3 is made up of 15 amino acids. The CDR3 DNA reads TGTGCCAGCAGCCCCCAACTAGACTTCAGCAATGAGCAGTTCTTC. This codes for CASSPQLDFSNEQFF.

This clonotype was observed many times. The chain combines TRBV7-8 with TRBJ2-3, with TRBD1 identical over 9 bases. Germline trimming cut 3 bases from V and 0 bases from J; bases unmatched to any gene: 7. Germline loops: CDR1 SGHVS, CDR2 FQNEAQ. The CDR3 length is 17 residues. The CDR3 spells CASSFLDRGTSTDTQYF. CDR3 coding DNA: TGTGCCAGCAGCTTCCTAGACAGGGGGACAAGCACAGATACGCAGTATTTT.

This clonotype occurred many times. DNA of the CDR3: TGCAGCGTTGGTTCACCTTCGAACACAGATACGCAGTATTTT. This gives the protein CSVGSPSNTDTQYF. The chain uses TRBV29-1 and TRBJ2-3; the D is unclear. Germline V gene data show CDR1 as SQVTM and CDR2 as ANQGSEA. This CDR3 is 14 amino acids long. V was pared by 4 bases and J by 2 bases, with 13 bases between.

This clonotype is medium-sized (0.01 to 0.1%) within its sample. This chain connects TRBV6-2 or TRBV6-3 to TRBJ2-1; the D gene is possibly TRBD2 (6 bases). The length of the CDR3 is 15 residues. Germline values: CDR1 MNHEY, CDR2 SVGEGT. With 2 bases removed from V and 8 bases from J, the gap between germline ends came to 16 bases. CDR3 protein: CASSYGVGTSDEQFF. CDR3 DNA sequence: TGTGCCAGCAGTTACGGTGTGGGGACTTCGGATGAGCAGTTCTTC.

In its sample, this clonotype was seen many times. The chain uses TRBV20-1 and TRBJ2-7; 8 positions match TRBD2. The germline V gene encodes CDR1 DFQATT and CDR2 SNEGSKA (reference sequence). The CDR3 is 14 amino acids. The trim removed 2 bases at V and 6 bases at J, leaving 9 bases unmatched. The CDR3 DNA is TGCAGTGCTAGACCCCCCGGGACTAGTCGCGAGCAGTACTTC. This codes for CSARPPGTSREQYF.

This clonotype was recorded at least ten times. The chain carries TRBV7-9 and TRBJ2-7; weak D call: TRBD2 (6 bases). Trimming pared 4 bases from V and 0 bases from J, leaving 13 bases between. This CDR3 has 15 residues. CDR1 is SEHNR and CDR2 is FQNEAQ in the germline V gene (reference sequence). In DNA, the CDR3 is TGTGCCAGCAGCTCCAAAACTAGCCGCTCCTACGAGCAGTACTTC. It codes for CASSSKTSRSYEQYF.

There are a few counts of this clonotype. The chain has TRBV7-9 and TRBJ2-5, with 12 nucleotides matching TRBD2. The V gene end was trimmed by 4 bases and the J gene end by 1 base; junction bases not matched to a gene: 4. Germline values: CDR1 SEHNR, CDR2 FQNEAQ (reference sequence). CDR3 size: 16 residues. The CDR3 here is CASSYPGLAGQETQYF. Here the CDR3 DNA reads TGTGCCAGCAGCTATCCGGGACTAGCGGGCCAAGAGACCCAGTACTTC.

This clonotype was counted a few times. This chain connects TRBV5-1 to TRBJ2-7, with a possible D match to TRBD1 (6 bases). This CDR3 is 12 amino acids long. The V gene's germline CDR1 is SGHRS and CDR2 YFSETQ. V gave up 5 bases and J gave up 5 bases, with 11 bases separating them. CDR3 nucleotide sequence: TGCGCCAGCAGTTTAACAGGGAACGAGCAGTACTTC. Translating gives CASSLTGNEQYF.

This clonotype appeared many times. The CDR3 DNA reads TGTGCCAGCAGCCCCTCCCACACAGATACGCAGTATTTT. Protein product: CASSPSHTDTQYF. The genes are TRBV5-5 and TRBJ2-3; D gene ambiguous. Trimming took 4 bases from V and 2 from J, leaving 8 bases between them. Germline V gene data show CDR1 as SGHKS and CDR2 as YYEKEE (reference sequence). There are 13 residues in the CDR3.

J is TRBJ2-5 and V is TRBV11-2; no clear D. Germline CDR1 and CDR2: SGHAT and FQNNGV. Between the trimmed V and J ends, which lost 4 bases and 1 base, there was a span of 13 bases. The CDR3 extends over 15 amino acids. CDR3 protein: CASSSGASSQETQYF. The CDR3 bases are TGTGCCAGCAGCTCCGGCGCTTCCTCCCAAGAGACCCAGTACTTC.

The sample holds a few counts of this clonotype. The V gene is TRBV10-1, the J gene TRBJ2-6, with D possibly TRBD1 on 6 matching bases. Germline CDR1 and CDR2: WNHNN and SYGVQD (reference sequence). The CDR3 has 17 amino acids. The ends were cut back, 2 bases at V and 0 bases at J, with 11 bases in the middle. CDR3 sequence reads: CASSELPDSSGANVLTF. The CDR3 bases are TGCGCCAGCAGTGAGCTCCCGGACAGCTCTGGGGCCAACGTCCTGACTTTC.

The CDR3 protein is CASSRRPDLAQETQYF. The CDR3 DNA reads as TGTGCCAGCAGCCGCCGACCGGACTTAGCCCAAGAGACCCAGTACTTC. The chain links TRBV7-2 to TRBJ2-5, with a possible D match to TRBD2 (5 bases). Looked up from germline, CDR1 is SGHTA and CDR2 is FQGNSA. The CDR3 spans 16 residues. Trimming removed 5 bases from V and 1 base from J, with 17 bases in between.

Only a few counts were recorded for this clonotype. This chain connects TRBV20-1 to TRBJ2-5; 11 nucleotides line up with TRBD2. The V gene end was trimmed by 6 bases and the J gene end by 2 bases; junction bases not matched to a gene: 14. This CDR3 has 17 residues. Germline lookup yields CDR1 DFQATT and CDR2 SNEGSKA (reference sequence). CDR3 nucleotides: TGCAGTGCCCCCGTAGCGGGAGGGCCAGTGGGGCAAGAGACCCAGTACTTC. Translation: CSAPVAGGPVGQETQYF.

This clonotype has a count of ten or more. The chain is built from TRBV20-1 and TRBJ2-7; TRBD2 matches 14 bases. The CDR3 has 16 residues. V shed 6 bases, J shed 2 bases, and the junction held 9 bases outside the gene matches. Germline V lookup: CDR1 DFQATT, CDR2 SNEGSKA (reference sequence). The CDR3 coding sequence is TGCAGTGCGCGCGGACTAGCGGGAGGCCCAGCCTACGAGCAGTACTTC. Protein sequence: CSARGLAGGPAYEQYF.

This clonotype was seen at least ten times. V and J are TRBV7-2 and TRBJ1-6; unclear D gene. The CDR3 contains 16 residues. Per the germline V gene, CDR1 is SGHTA and CDR2 is FQGNSA. With 1 base removed from V and 8 bases from J, the gap between germline ends came to 15 bases. The CDR3 sequence: CASSLGGTWKDSPLHF. The CDR3 coding sequence is TGTGCCAGCAGCTTAGGGGGTACATGGAAAGATTCACCCCTCCACTTT. The full variable domain, rest sourced from reference TRBV7-2 and TRBJ1-6, is GAGVSQSPSNKVTEKGKDVELRCDPISGHTALYWYRQSLGQGLEFLIYFQGNSAPDKSGLPSDRFSAERTGGSVSTLTIQRTQQEDSAVYLCASSLGGTWKDSPLHFGNGTRLTVT.

V gene TRBV25-1 combines with J gene TRBJ2-7; D gene ambiguous. V lost 3 bases and J 2 bases, leaving 14 bases between the germline ends. Germline CDR1 and CDR2: MGHDK and SYGVNS. The CDR3 runs 15 residues. Here the CDR3 DNA reads TGTGCCAGCAGTGATCACTCTCGGGCTGCCTACGAGCAGTACTTC. Residues: CASSDHSRAAYEQYF.

The table lists this clonotype with many counts. The chain carries TRBV25-1 and TRBJ1-1; D possibly corresponds to TRBD1 (5 bases). CDR1 is MGHDK and CDR2 is SYGVNS in the germline V gene. V was clipped by 5 bases and J by 8 bases, with 15 bases between them. This CDR3 contains 13 residues. The CDR3: CASSREGLREAFF. CDR3 in DNA: TGTGCCAGCAGTCGGGAGGGACTGAGGGAAGCTTTCTTT.

This clonotype has at least ten counts. The chain uses TRBV7-8 and TRBJ2-5; D is ambiguous. CDR3 length: 11 residues. The ends were cut back, 6 bases at V and 1 base at J, with 3 bases in the middle. Germline-derived CDR1 and CDR2 are SGHVS and FQNEAQ. The chain's CDR3 is CASRIQETQYF. CDR3 DNA: TGTGCCAGCAGGATCCAAGAGACCCAGTACTTC. Drawing the rest from reference TRBV7-8 and TRBJ2-5, the complete variable domain is GAGVSQSPRYKVAKRGQDVALRCDPISGHVSLFWYQQALGQGPEFLTYFQNEAQLDKSGLPSDRFFAERPEGSVSTLKIQRTQQEDSAVYLCASRIQETQYFGPGTRLLVL.

This clonotype came up a few times. The chain employs TRBV24-1 and TRBJ2-1, with D tentatively TRBD1 or TRBD2 (5 bases each). This CDR3 contains 14 residues. Germline V gene data show CDR1 as KGHDR and CDR2 as SFDVKD. The germline V and J ends were trimmed by 5 bases and 5 bases, with 12 bases remaining between them. The CDR3 spells CATSGGNYHNEQFF. The CDR3 DNA sequence: TGTGCCACCAGTGGGGGGAACTATCACAATGAGCAGTTCTTC.

This clonotype appeared a single time. The chain couples TRBV7-8 to TRBJ1-1; tentative D call: TRBD1 (5 bases). The V gene's germline CDR1 is SGHVS and CDR2 FQNEAQ. This CDR3 spans 14 amino acids. The V gene lost 6 bases and the J gene lost 2 bases, with 13 bases spanning the gap. CDR3 sequence (DNA): TGTGCCAGCAGGGCCCCCGGGGCAAACACTGAAGCTTTCTTT. Amino acid sequence: CASRAPGANTEAFF.

This clonotype turned up a few times. This chain joins TRBV21-1 and TRBJ2-2; the table's TRBD2 call for D was not verified on the DNA. TRBV21-1 is a documented pseudogene. CDR3 length: 22 residues. CDR3 DNA sequence: TGTGCCAGCAGCAAAGCGAGATCCCGGACTGAGCGGGCAGTTCCGAACACCGGGGAGCTGTTTTTT. Amino acid sequence: CASSKARSRTERAVPNTGELFF.

At least ten counts were recorded for this clonotype. This sequence joins TRBV20-1 and TRBJ2-1; a weak D match, TRBD1 (5 bases). The germline V and J ends were trimmed by 4 bases and 1 base, with 14 bases remaining between them. The CDR3 sequence is 15 residues long. The germline CDR1 and CDR2 sequences are DFQATT and SNEGSKA (reference sequence). The CDR3 DNA is TGCAGTGCTACTGTCGACAGAAGGTCCTACAATGAGCAGTTCTTC. Its protein is CSATVDRRSYNEQFF.

The sample holds many counts of this clonotype. The V gene is TRBV3-1, the J gene TRBJ1-1; no reliable D call. The germline V gene has CDR1 LGHDT and CDR2 YNNKEL (reference sequence). The CDR3 has 12 residues. The V gene lost 3 bases and the J gene lost 6 bases, with 8 bases spanning the gap. CDR3 residues: CASSQVEAEAFF. The CDR3 nucleotides are TGTGCCAGCAGCCAGGTTGAGGCTGAAGCTTTCTTT.

The sample holds many counts of this clonotype. The chain carries TRBV5-1 and TRBJ2-7; 7 bases map to TRBD2. CDR3 size: 14 residues. After removal of 4 bases from V and 2 bases from J, the junction contained 6 bases not matched to a gene. CDR1 is SGHRS, CDR2 YFSETQ, per germline. The CDR3 loop reads CASSPDGRPYEQYF. The CDR3 nucleotides read TGCGCCAGCAGCCCGGACGGGAGGCCCTACGAGCAGTACTTC.